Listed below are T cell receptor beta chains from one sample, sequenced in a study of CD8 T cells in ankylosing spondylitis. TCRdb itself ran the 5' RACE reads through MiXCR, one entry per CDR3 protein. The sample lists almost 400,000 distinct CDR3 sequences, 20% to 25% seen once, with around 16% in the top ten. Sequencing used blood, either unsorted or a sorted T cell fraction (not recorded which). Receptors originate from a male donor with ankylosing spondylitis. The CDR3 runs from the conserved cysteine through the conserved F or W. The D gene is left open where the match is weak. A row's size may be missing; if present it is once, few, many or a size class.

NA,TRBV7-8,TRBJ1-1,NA,CASSPWTLEAFF,TGTGCCAGCAGCCCTTGGACTCTTGAAGCTTTCTTT
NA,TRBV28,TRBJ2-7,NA,CASSAPSQGQYF,TGTGCCAGCAGTGCCCCCTCCCAGGGGCAGTACTTC
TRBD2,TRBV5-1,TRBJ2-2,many,CASSPKVAGGPNTGELFF,TGCGCCAGCAGCCCGAAGGTAGCGGGAGGGCCGAACACCGGGGAGCTGTTTTTT
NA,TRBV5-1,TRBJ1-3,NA,CASSLSGGSGNTIYF,TGCGCCAGCAGCTTGTCGGGGGGCTCTGGAAACACCATATATTTT
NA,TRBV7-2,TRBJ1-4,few,CASSPQAGTTNEKLFF,TGTGCCAGCAGCCCCCAGGCAGGCACAACTAATGAAAAACTGTTTTTT
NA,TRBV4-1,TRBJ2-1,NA,CASSYQTGYNEQFF,TGCGCCAGCAGCTATCAGACAGGTTACAATGAGCAGTTCTTC
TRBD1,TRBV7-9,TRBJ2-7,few,CASSPLGQESYEQYF,TGTGCCAGCAGTCCGTTGGGACAGGAGTCCTACGAGCAGTACTTC
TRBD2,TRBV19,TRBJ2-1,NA,CASTGTSRNNEQFF,TGTGCCAGTACCGGGACTAGCCGTAACAATGAGCAGTTCTTC
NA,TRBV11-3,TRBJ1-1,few,CASSLEGRLNTEAFF,TGTGCCAGCAGCTTAGAAGGCCGTTTGAACACTGAAGCTTTCTTT
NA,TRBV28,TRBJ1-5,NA,CASTNGGQPQHF,TGTGCCAGCACCAATGGGGGTCAGCCCCAGCATTTT
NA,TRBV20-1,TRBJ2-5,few,CSARNEETQYF,TGCAGTGCCAGAAACGAAGAGACCCAGTACTTC
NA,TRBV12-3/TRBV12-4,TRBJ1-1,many,CASSPGGGTEAFF,TGTGCCAGCAGCCCCGGGGGTGGGACTGAAGCTTTCTTT
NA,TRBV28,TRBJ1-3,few,CASSGRGGLYSGNTIYF,TGTGCCAGCAGTGGTAGGGGGGGTCTTTACTCTGGAAACACCATATATTTT
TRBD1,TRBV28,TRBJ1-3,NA,CASSPDRDFNTIYF,TGTGCCAGCAGTCCGGACAGGGATTTTAACACCATATATTTT
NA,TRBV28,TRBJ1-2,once,CASSFGGAGYGYTF,TGTGCCAGCAGTTTCGGGGGCGCAGGCTATGGCTACACCTTC
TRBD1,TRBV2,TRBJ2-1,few,CASSPGTGANEQFF,TGTGCCAGCAGCCCAGGGACAGGGGCTAATGAGCAGTTCTTC
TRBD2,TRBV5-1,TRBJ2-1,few,CASSLAGGNSYNEQFF,TGCGCCAGCAGCTTGGCGGGAGGTAACTCCTACAATGAGCAGTTCTTC
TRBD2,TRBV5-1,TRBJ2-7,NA,CASSLVSSGRYEQYF,TGCGCCAGCAGCTTGGTCTCTAGCGGGAGGTACGAGCAGTACTTC
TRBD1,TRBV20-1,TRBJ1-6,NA,CSARDRANSPLHF,TGCAGTGCCAGGGACAGGGCGAATTCACCCCTCCACTTT
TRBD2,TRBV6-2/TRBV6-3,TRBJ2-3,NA,CASRAPAGGVDTQYF,TGTGCCAGCAGGGCGCCAGCGGGAGGGGTAGATACGCAGTATTTT
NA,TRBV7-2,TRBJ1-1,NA,CASTLLLRTEAFF,TGTGCCAGCACCCTCCTCCTACGCACTGAAGCTTTCTTT
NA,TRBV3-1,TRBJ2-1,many,CASSQSWLHNEQFF,TGTGCCAGCAGCCAATCATGGCTACACAATGAGCAGTTCTTC
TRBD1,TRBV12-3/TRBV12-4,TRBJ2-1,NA,CASSQGESSYNEQFF,TGTGCCAGCAGCCAGGGGGAGAGCTCCTACAATGAGCAGTTCTTC
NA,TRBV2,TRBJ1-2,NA,CASREQRNYGYTF,TGTGCCAGCAGGGAACAGAGGAACTATGGCTACACCTTC
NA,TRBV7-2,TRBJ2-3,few,CASSLNTQYF,TGTGCCAGCAGCCTCAATACGCAGTATTTT
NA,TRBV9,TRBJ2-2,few,CASSLGGNGELFF,TGTGCCAGCAGCCTGGGCGGTAACGGGGAGCTGTTTTTT
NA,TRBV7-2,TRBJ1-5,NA,CASSLTSRGLERPQHF,TGTGCCAGCAGCTTAACATCACGGGGGTTGGAGAGGCCCCAGCATTTT
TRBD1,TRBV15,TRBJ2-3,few,CATSRVGQGADTQYF,TGTGCCACCAGCAGAGTGGGACAGGGAGCAGATACGCAGTATTTT
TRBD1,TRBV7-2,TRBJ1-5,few,CASSQTGDQPQHF,TGTGCCAGCAGCCAGACAGGGGATCAGCCCCAGCATTTT
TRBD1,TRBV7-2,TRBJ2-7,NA,CASRSTGSSYEQYF,TGTGCCAGCAGGTCGACAGGGAGCTCCTACGAGCAGTACTTC
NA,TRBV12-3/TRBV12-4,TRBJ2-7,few,CASSLAFFEQYF,TGTGCCAGCAGTTTAGCTTTTTTCGAGCAGTACTTC
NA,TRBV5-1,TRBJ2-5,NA,CASSLPSETQYF,TGCGCCAGCAGCTTGCCCTCAGAGACCCAGTACTTC
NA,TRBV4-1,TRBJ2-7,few,CASSQDPGVKYEQYF,TGCGCCAGCAGCCAAGATCCTGGGGTTAAGTACGAGCAGTACTTC
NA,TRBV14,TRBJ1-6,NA,CASSQAPFNNSPLHF,TGTGCCAGCAGCCAAGCACCGTTCAACAATTCACCCCTCCACTTT
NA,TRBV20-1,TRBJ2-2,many,CSVWGGAGTGELFF,TGCAGTGTTTGGGGGGGCGCCGGCACCGGGGAGCTGTTTTTT
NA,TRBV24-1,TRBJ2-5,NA,CATSDSNPETQYF,TGTGCCACCAGTGATTCCAACCCAGAGACCCAGTACTTC
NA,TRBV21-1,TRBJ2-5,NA,CASSKEIEQETQYF,TGTGCCAGCAGCAAAGAAATAGAGCAAGAGACCCAGTACTTC
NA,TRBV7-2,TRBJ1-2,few,CASSSPGNAVGYGYTF,TGTGCCAGCAGCTCTCCCGGTAACGCAGTTGGCTATGGCTACACCTTC
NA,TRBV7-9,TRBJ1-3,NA,CASSLPLVDGNTIYF,TGTGCCAGCAGCCTCCCCCTAGTGGACGGAAACACCATATATTTT
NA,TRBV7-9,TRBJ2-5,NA,CASSLLGQGRQETQYF,TGTGCCAGCAGCCTCCTCGGCCAGGGACGCCAAGAGACCCAGTACTTC
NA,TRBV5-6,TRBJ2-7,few,CASSFTGSPYEQYF,TGTGCCAGCAGCTTTACAGGGTCGCCCTACGAGCAGTACTTC
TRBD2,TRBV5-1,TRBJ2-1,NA,CASSLEGLAMNEQFF,TGCGCCAGCAGCTTGGAGGGACTAGCAATGAATGAGCAGTTCTTC
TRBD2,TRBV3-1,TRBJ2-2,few,CASSQDWSGGNTGELFF,TGTGCCAGCAGCCAAGATTGGAGCGGGGGGAACACCGGGGAGCTGTTTTTT
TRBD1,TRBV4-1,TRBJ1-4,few,CASSQDPGQGFEKLFF,TGCGCCAGCAGCCAAGATCCGGGACAGGGCTTTGAAAAACTGTTTTTT
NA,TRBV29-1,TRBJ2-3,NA,CSEGPRVGTDTQYF,TGCAGCGAAGGCCCAAGGGTAGGGACAGATACGCAGTATTTT
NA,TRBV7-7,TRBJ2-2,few,CASRQGDTGELFF,TGTGCCAGCAGACAGGGAGATACCGGGGAGCTGTTTTTT
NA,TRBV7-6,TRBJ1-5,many,CASSLAAHSNQPQHF,TGTGCCAGCAGCTTAGCGGCACATAGCAATCAGCCCCAGCATTTT
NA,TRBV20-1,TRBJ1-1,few,CSAGGTLAAFF,TGCAGTGCTGGCGGCACTCTTGCCGCTTTCTTT
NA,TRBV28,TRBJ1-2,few,CASSPPGEGNYGYTF,TGTGCCAGCAGTCCGCCGGGGGAGGGGAACTATGGCTACACCTTC
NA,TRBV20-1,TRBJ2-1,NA,CSARDGGANEQFF,TGCAGTGCTAGAGATGGGGGGGCTAATGAGCAGTTCTTC
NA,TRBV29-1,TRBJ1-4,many,CSVEDAGTGNEKLFF,TGCAGCGTTGAAGATGCTGGAACGGGAAATGAAAAACTGTTTTTT
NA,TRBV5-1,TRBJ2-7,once,CASSFQGPPSYEQYF,TGCGCCAGCAGCTTCCAGGGGCCTCCCTCCTACGAGCAGTACTTC
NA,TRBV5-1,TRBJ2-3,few,CASSFESDTQYF,TGCGCCAGCAGCTTTGAGTCAGATACGCAGTATTTT
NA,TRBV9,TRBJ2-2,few,CASSEGSENTGELFF,TGTGCCAGCAGCGAGGGGTCGGAGAACACCGGGGAGCTGTTTTTT
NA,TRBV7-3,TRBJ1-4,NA,CASRGEEKLFF,TGTGCCAGCAGGGGGGAGGAAAAACTGTTTTTT
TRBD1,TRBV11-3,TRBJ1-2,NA,CASSFWDRVGGYTF,TGTGCCAGCAGCTTCTGGGACAGGGTGGGCGGCTACACCTTC
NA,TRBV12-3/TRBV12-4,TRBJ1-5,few,CASSYRQNSNQPQHF,TGTGCCAGCAGTTACCGACAAAATAGCAATCAGCCCCAGCATTTT